This T cell receptor (beta chain) was sequenced during a study of cytomegalovirus exposure and HLA in healthy donors. Study results and caveats: Reported results showed that the classifier diagnosed cytomegalovirus status with high specificity and sensitivity. In vitro assays verified that three CMV-associated chains recognized CMV antigens specifically. The study recorded about 160 TCR beta chains that were cytomegalovirus-associated. TCR clusters originating in the first cohort tended to co-occur in the 110 or so validation repertoires, according to a later analysis.

Trimming pared 5 bases from V and 4 bases from J, leaving 10 bases between. From germline, CDR1 is LNHDA and CDR2 SQIVND (reference sequence). The CDR3 has 13 residues. Generated by immunoSEQ multiplex PCR, the TCRdb table keeps only in-frame clones and is missing some. Of some 170,000 clones listed, approximately 90% are singletons. For this clone: As yet, its antigen is unknown.

Sequenced input: PBMCs. The chain recombines TRBV19 with TRBJ2-3; D is perhaps TRBD2 (6 bases). The sequence was obtained from a woman aged 25 to 39 in good health and CMV-seronegative. This CDR3 reads CASSPSGADTQYF. The CDR3 DNA reads TGTGCCAGTAGTCCCTCGGGGGCAGATACGCAGTATTTT.